This entry concerns a single T cell receptor (beta chain). The antigen is undetermined. The data derive from a study of OX40 agonist ivuxolimab in advanced cancers. Study-wide background: It was permissible to have had prior anti-PD-1, anti-PD-L1 or anti-CTLA-4 therapy, and more than 30% had some. Whole-study findings and limits: CD4+ T cells averaged fewer expanded clones than CD8+ T cells. Partial responders treated at 0.1-3.0 mg/kg exhibited clonal expansion among the lowest measured. CD4+ and CD8+ blood T cells expanded clonally by week 6 at 0.1 to 3.0 mg/kg.

Germline CDR1 SEHNR, CDR2 FQNEAQ (reference sequence). CDR3 length: 15 residues. J gave up 3 bases and V 5 bases, and 9 bases lay outside the gene matches. The repertoire was sequenced with immunoSEQ multiplex PCR; TCRdb's copy has only in-frame clones and lacks some. Among 55,000 to 75,000 clones, approximately 89% were seen once, and the ten largest hold about 2%. The chain joins TRBV7-9 to TRBJ1-2; 7 nucleotides align to TRBD1. The sample here was CD4+ or CD8+ T cells sorted from blood, taken in a trial of the OX40 agonist ivuxolimab. This clonotype originated in an adult with an advanced solid tumor such as melanoma, head and neck, liver or kidney cancer. CDR3 in amino acids: CASSLTQGPYYGYTF. Here the CDR3 DNA reads TGTGCCAGCAGCCTAACACAGGGGCCGTACTATGGCTACACCTTC.